This passage covers 27 T cell receptor beta chains from one sample sequenced in a study of shared clonotypes between healthy human individuals. Clones were sequenced by immunoSEQ multiplex PCR, and TCRdb holds only the in-frame ones, with some missing. The data contain over 850,000 clones, around 78% of them seen just once; the ten biggest clones take up under 0.65%. Specimen: memory CD4+ T cells from PBMCs. Sample subset: CD45RA-negative fraction. The source is a man in his late teens or twenties in good health. Some clones in this sample may be carry-over from other donors' samples.

This rearrangement joins TRBV5-4 to TRBJ2-1; unclear D gene. Trimming took 4 bases from V and 4 from J, leaving 6 bases between them. CDR3 size: 12 residues. In germline, CDR1 is SGHNT, CDR2 YYREEE (reference sequence). CDR3 protein: CASSLSYNEQFF. CDR3 sequence (DNA): TGTGCCAGCAGCCTATCATACAATGAGCAGTTCTTC.

CDR3 amino acids: CASLGGRGRGNYGYTF. The CDR3, as DNA: TGTGCCAGTTTAGGGGGCAGGGGGCGAGGTAACTATGGCTACACCTTC. V is TRBV30 and J is TRBJ1-2; the match to TRBD1 covers 8 bases. This CDR3 is built from 16 residues. The trim removed 8 bases at V and 1 base at J, leaving 15 bases unmatched. The germline V gene has CDR1 GTSNPN and CDR2 SVGIG (reference sequence).

This chain connects TRBV27 to TRBJ2-5; D unclear. Looked up from germline, CDR1 is MNHEY and CDR2 is SMNVEV (reference sequence). The V gene lost 5 bases and the J gene lost 4 bases, with 17 bases spanning the gap. CDR3 length: 15 residues. CDR3 in amino acids: CASSASLIATETQYF. Written as DNA, the CDR3 is TGTGCCAGCAGTGCCTCATTAATTGCCACAGAGACCCAGTACTTC.

The genes are TRBV10-3 and TRBJ2-7, with D maybe TRBD1 (5 bases). The CDR3 totals 12 residues. V shed 10 bases and J shed 2 bases, with 12 bases lying between them. Germline lookup yields CDR1 ENHRY and CDR2 SYGVKD. The CDR3, as DNA: TGTGCCACCCAGACAGATACCTACGAGCAGTACTTC. Translating gives CATQTDTYEQYF.

The rearrangement uses TRBV2 and TRBJ2-5, with a weak D call TRBD2 (5 bases). This CDR3 is built from 13 residues. Germline values: CDR1 SNHLY, CDR2 FYNNEI. The V and J ends lost 4 bases and 4 bases respectively, with 10 bases between them. The CDR3 region has the DNA TGTGCCAGCAGTGGACCCGAGGGAGAGACCCAGTACTTC. Translating gives CASSGPEGETQYF.

The chain combines TRBV7-2 with TRBJ2-5; D remains unclear. The length of the CDR3 is 15 residues. The germline CDR1 and CDR2 sequences are SGHTA and FQGNSA. V lost 2 bases and J lost 1, with 11 bases in between. CDR3 bases: TGTGCCAGCAGCTTAAACGTAGTCCCCCAAGAGACCCAGTACTTC. It encodes CASSLNVVPQETQYF.

The chain employs TRBV28 and TRBJ2-1; tentatively, D is TRBD2 (5 bases). This CDR3 is built from 15 residues. V was trimmed by 5 bases and J by 5 bases, leaving 16 bases between them. Germline loops: CDR1 MDHEN, CDR2 SYDVKM. The CDR3 reads CASSLSSGLNNEQFF. CDR3 coding DNA: TGTGCCAGCAGTCTTAGTTCCGGACTTAACAATGAGCAGTTCTTC.

This clone was counted once. The genes are TRBV29-1 and TRBJ2-3, with D possibly TRBD2 on 5 matching bases. V lost 5 bases to trimming and J lost 3 bases, with 12 bases between them. Germline V gene data show CDR1 as SQVTM and CDR2 as ANQGSEA. This CDR3 is 13 amino acids long. CDR3: CSVQRVLTDTQYF. The CDR3 nucleotides are TGCAGCGTTCAGAGGGTATTAACAGATACGCAGTATTTT.

The V gene is TRBV18, the J gene TRBJ1-6; maybe TRBD1 (6 bases). Between the trimmed V and J ends, which lost 2 bases and 10 bases, there was a span of 9 bases. The germline gives CDR1 KGHSH, CDR2 LQKENI. This CDR3 spans 13 amino acids. The CDR3, as DNA: TGTGCCAGCTCACCAGACAGGCCATCACCCCTCCACTTT. It codes for CASSPDRPSPLHF.

The V call is TRBV5-5, the J call TRBJ2-7; D unresolved. V lost 0 bases and J 2 bases, leaving 9 bases between the germline ends. CDR3 size: 14 residues. CDR1 and CDR2 (germline): SGHKS, YYEKEE (reference sequence). CDR3 amino acids: CASSLASHAYEQYF. In nucleotides, the CDR3 is TGTGCCAGCAGCTTGGCCTCACATGCCTACGAGCAGTACTTC.

Details on this clone: Other DNA sequences in this specimen translate into the identical CDR3. The rearrangement uses TRBV4-3 and TRBJ2-7; possibly TRBD2 for D (7 bases). V lost 3 bases and J 0 bases, leaving 12 bases between the germline ends. In germline, CDR1 is LGHNA, CDR2 YSLEER. The CDR3 contains 15 residues. CDR3 protein: CASSQGRGGSYEQYF. The DNA for the CDR3 is TGCGCCAGCAGCCAGGGAAGGGGGGGCTCCTACGAGCAGTACTTC.

The V call is TRBV30, the J call TRBJ1-2, with 9 bases identical to TRBD1. Germline assignment: CDR1 GTSNPN and CDR2 SVGIG (reference sequence). The CDR3 is 12 amino acids. Trimming took 4 bases from V and 8 from J; bases not matched to a gene: 5. The CDR3 reads CAWNRDREGYTF. DNA of the CDR3: TGTGCCTGGAACCGGGACAGGGAGGGCTACACCTTC.

This clone was observed at least ten times. The rearrangement links TRBV14 to TRBJ1-4; no reliable D call. The CDR3 contains 11 residues. V gave up 0 bases and J gave up 14 bases, with 7 bases separating them. Germline V gene lookup returns CDR1 SGHDN and CDR2 FVKESK. This CDR3 reads CASSQEGRLFF. For the CDR3, the DNA is TGTGCCAGCAGCCAAGAGGGCAGGCTGTTTTTT.

The rearrangement uses TRBV15 and TRBJ1-2, with a tentative D call TRBD1 (6 bases). Trimming stripped 1 base from V and 0 bases from J, with 6 bases between. The CDR3 runs 14 residues. Germline-derived CDR1 and CDR2 are LNHNV and YYDKDF (reference sequence). The CDR3 loop reads CATSRAGANYGYTF. For the CDR3, the DNA is TGTGCCACCAGCAGAGCAGGGGCTAACTATGGCTACACCTTC.

DNA for the CDR3: TGTGCCAGCAGTCAGGAAGTCTATGGCTACACCTTC. It codes for CASSQEVYGYTF. The chain is built from TRBV2 and TRBJ1-2; D call uncertain. Trimming removed 5 bases from V and 4 bases from J, with 8 bases in between. In germline, CDR1 is SNHLY, CDR2 FYNNEI. The CDR3 spans 12 residues.

The V gene is TRBV4-1, the J gene TRBJ2-5, with TRBD2 matching 9 bases. V trimming: 4 bases; J trimming: 2 bases; junction bases outside the gene matches: 5. The CDR3 contains 15 residues. CDR1 is MGHRA, CDR2 YSYEKL, per germline. The DNA of the CDR3 is TGCGCCAGCAGCCCGCGGGAGGGGCTTCAAGAGACCCAGTACTTC. Translation gives CASSPREGLQETQYF.

This clone was seen only once. The genes are TRBV2 and TRBJ2-1; 10 bases are a match to TRBD2. This CDR3 has 15 amino acids. CDR1 SNHLY and CDR2 FYNNEI come from the germline V gene. Unmatched junction bases numbered 6, after V lost 6 bases and J lost 4 bases. The CDR3 is CASRKEREGYNEQFF. The CDR3 nucleotides are TGTGCCAGCAGGAAAGAGCGGGAGGGGTACAATGAGCAGTTCTTC. The whole variable domain, filled in from reference TRBV2 and TRBJ2-1, reads EPEVTQTPSHQVTQMGQEVILRCVPISNHLYFYWYRQILGQKVEFLVSFYNNEISEKSEIFDDQFSVERPDGSNFTLKIRSTKLEDSAMYFCASRKEREGYNEQFFGPGTRLTVL.

V is TRBV11-1 and J is TRBJ2-3; either TRBD1 or TRBD2 may supply D (5 bases each). The CDR3 covers 14 residues. Between the trimmed V and J ends, which lost 2 bases and 1 base, there was a span of 7 bases. Germline CDR1 reads SGHAT; CDR2 reads FQDESV (reference sequence). The CDR3: CASSLQGGTDTQYF. The CDR3 DNA reads as TGTGCCAGCAGCTTACAGGGAGGCACAGATACGCAGTATTTT.

The chain joins TRBV7-6 to TRBJ1-3; D ambiguous. V was shortened by 1 base and J by 4 bases, with 8 bases between the two germline ends. The CDR3 consists of 14 residues. CDR1 is SGHVS and CDR2 is FNYEAQ in the germline V gene. CDR3 nucleotide sequence: TGTGCCAGCAGCTTAGAGGGTCGGGGAAACACCATATATTTT. Amino acids: CASSLEGRGNTIYF.

The rearrangement uses TRBV28 and TRBJ2-5, with D tentatively TRBD1 or TRBD2 (6 bases each). Deletions cut 4 bases from V and 5 bases from J, with 32 bases between. CDR1 is MDHEN, CDR2 SYDVKM, per germline. CDR3 length: 20 residues. The CDR3 DNA sequence: TGTGCCAGCAGTTCACTACAGACCCCTGGAGCCGGGGGCGCGGGGGAGACCCAGTACTTC. Its protein product is CASSSLQTPGAGGAGETQYF.

The chain joins TRBV18 to TRBJ2-3; 9 nucleotides align to TRBD2. There are 16 residues in the CDR3. Germline trimming cut 2 bases from V and 1 base from J; bases unmatched to any gene: 4. Looked up from germline, CDR1 is KGHSH and CDR2 is LQKENI. The CDR3 is CASSPALAGGTDTQYF. The CDR3, as DNA: TGTGCCAGCTCACCAGCCTTAGCGGGAGGCACAGATACGCAGTATTTT.

In nucleotides, the CDR3 is TGTGCCAGCAGCCTGTGGCGGAAGAGCTCCTACGAGCAGTACTTC. Its translation: CASSLWRKSSYEQYF. The rearrangement joins TRBV28 to TRBJ2-7; D call uncertain. Trimming pared 6 bases from V and 0 bases from J, leaving 15 bases between. Germline V gives CDR1 MDHEN, CDR2 SYDVKM. The CDR3 is 15 residues long.

This rearrangement joins TRBV5-5 to TRBJ2-7; no clear D gene. The V gene's germline CDR1 is SGHKS and CDR2 YYEKEE (reference sequence). The CDR3 length is 15 residues. Trimming removed 2 bases at V and 0 bases at J, with 12 bases between. The CDR3 sequence is CASSFEALSSYEQYF. CDR3 in DNA: TGTGCCAGCAGCTTCGAAGCCTTGAGCTCCTACGAGCAGTACTTC.

The chain carries TRBV6-6 and TRBJ1-1; D is unresolved. The germline CDR1 and CDR2 sequences are MNHNY and SVGAGI (reference sequence). This CDR3 contains 13 residues. Trimming took off 2 bases at V and 1 base at J, with 5 bases between the two ends. This chain's CDR3 is CASSYVSNTEAFF. The CDR3 DNA sequence: TGTGCCAGCAGTTACGTCTCGAACACTGAAGCTTTCTTT.

This clone was observed a handful of times. The rearrangement uses TRBV28 and TRBJ1-2; the D gene is possibly TRBD1 (6 bases). This CDR3 is built from 13 residues. With 3 bases removed from V and 8 bases from J, the gap between germline ends came to 13 bases. CDR1 and CDR2 from the germline V gene are MDHEN and SYDVKM. CDR3 nucleotides: TGTGCCAGCAGTTTGAGGGGGGGTTTAGGCTACACCTTC. Translating it yields CASSLRGGLGYTF.

The chain is built from TRBV5-8 and TRBJ2-7, with 13 bases matching TRBD2. This CDR3 has 18 amino acids. The germline V gene has CDR1 SGHTS and CDR2 YDEGEE. Unmatched junction bases numbered 13, after V lost 3 bases and J lost 4 bases. The CDR3 is CASSSWEVAGLAGYEQYF. CDR3 nucleotide sequence: TGTGCCAGCAGCTCGTGGGAGGTGGCGGGACTAGCGGGATACGAGCAGTACTTC.

This chain links TRBV27 with TRBJ2-7; 7 bases line up with TRBD2. This CDR3 is 15 amino acids long. V shed 5 bases, J shed 2 bases, and the junction held 9 bases outside the gene matches. Germline CDR1 is MNHEY and CDR2 is SMNVEV (reference sequence). CDR3 region: CASSVRGLTPYEQYF. CDR3 DNA: TGTGCCAGCAGTGTCCGGGGACTAACCCCCTACGAGCAGTACTTC.